The 17 T cell receptor beta chains presented below share a single source sample, sequenced in a study of control samples from healthy donors and cancer patients. Generated by immunoSEQ multiplex PCR, the TCRdb table keeps only in-frame clones and is missing some. The sample has roughly 99,000 clones, roughly 78% seen once. The source material was blood. Receptor source: a man aged 60 to 69 in good health.

This chain connects TRBV11-2 to TRBJ1-1; TRBD1 might be the D (6 bases). The V gene lost 4 bases and the J gene lost 3 bases, with 9 bases spanning the gap. The germline V gene encodes CDR1 SGHAT and CDR2 FQNNGV. The CDR3 totals 13 residues. DNA of the CDR3: TGTGCCAGCAGCTATAAGGGGGACACTGAAGCTTTCTTT. This codes for CASSYKGDTEAFF.

The V and J genes are TRBV10-3 and TRBJ1-2; D not certain. Germline V CDR1 and CDR2: ENHRY, SYGVKD. Trimming cost V 6 bases and J 6 bases, with 20 bases left between them. The CDR3 extends over 15 amino acids. The CDR3, as DNA: TGTGCCATCAGGGATTCCACCCGGAGTGTAAATGGCTACACCTTC. Translated, it gives CAIRDSTRSVNGYTF.

The chain combines TRBV11-2 with TRBJ2-1; 7 bases map to TRBD2. Germline CDR1 reads SGHAT; CDR2 reads FQNNGV. The CDR3 runs 18 residues. Trimming removed 0 bases from V and 7 bases from J; junction bases left unmatched: 15. The CDR3 reads CASSLDMVAGVPANEQFF. Here the CDR3 DNA reads TGTGCCAGCAGCTTAGATATGGTAGCGGGCGTTCCCGCAAATGAGCAGTTCTTC.

The V and J genes are TRBV10-3 and TRBJ2-3; D remains ambiguous. V was clipped by 4 bases and J by 1 base, with 6 bases between them. Per the germline V gene, CDR1 is ENHRY and CDR2 is SYGVKD. CDR3 length: 13 amino acids. The CDR3 loop reads CAISAEGTDTQYF. The CDR3 nucleotides read TGTGCCATCAGTGCTGAAGGCACAGATACGCAGTATTTT.

V and J are TRBV12-5 and TRBJ2-7; possible D gene TRBD1, 5 bases. This CDR3 has 16 amino acids. From germline, CDR1 is LGHNT and CDR2 FRNRAP. The V end lost 0 bases, the J end lost 3 bases, and 15 bases lay between the germline ends. CDR3 coding DNA: TGTGCTAGTGGTTTGGTAATACCAGCAGGGCACTACGAGCAGTACTTC. This sequence encodes CASGLVIPAGHYEQYF. The whole variable domain, filled in from reference TRBV12-5 and TRBJ2-7, reads DARVTQTPRHKVTEMGQEVTMRCQPILGHNTVFWYRQTMMQGLELLAYFRNRAPLDDSGMPKDRFSAEMPDATLATLKIQPSEPRDSAVYFCASGLVIPAGHYEQYFGPGTRLTVT.

The rearrangement links TRBV30 to TRBJ1-4; maybe TRBD1 (6 bases). The ends were cut back, 3 bases at V and 4 bases at J, with 21 bases in the middle. The CDR3 sequence is 17 residues long. Germline V CDR1 and CDR2: GTSNPN, SVGIG (reference sequence). DNA of the CDR3: TGTGCCTGGAGCTCGGACAGAGTAAGGAGTATTAATGAAAAACTGTTTTTT. It codes for CAWSSDRVRSINEKLFF.

V gene TRBV19 combines with J gene TRBJ1-1; D might be TRBD1 (5 bases). The CDR3 totals 13 residues. From germline, CDR1 is LNHDA and CDR2 SQIVND (reference sequence). V was shortened by 6 bases and J by 7 bases, with 15 bases between the two germline ends. The DNA for the CDR3 is TGTGCCAGTAGCTGGGGCAGGGCGGTTGAAGCTTTCTTT. It yields the protein CASSWGRAVEAFF. Complete variable domain (other parts from reference TRBV19 and TRBJ1-1): DGGITQSPKYLFRKEGQNVTLSCEQNLNHDAMYWYRQDPGQGLRLIYYSQIVNDFQKGDIAEGYSVSREKKESFPLTVTSAQKNPTAFYLCASSWGRAVEAFFGQGTRLTVV.

Points on this clone: Other DNA sequences from this sample encode an identical CDR3 as well. The V gene is TRBV24-1, the J gene TRBJ2-7, with 11 bases that match TRBD2. J was trimmed by 3 bases and V by 3 bases; bases with no gene match: 0. There are 14 residues in the CDR3. Germline V gene lookup returns CDR1 KGHDR and CDR2 SFDVKD. CDR3: CATSDGTSGYEQYF. The CDR3 DNA is TGTGCCACCAGTGATGGGACTAGCGGCTACGAGCAGTACTTC.

The genes are TRBV12-3 or TRBV12-4 and TRBJ1-1, with D possibly being TRBD1 (5 bases). The CDR3 sequence is 11 residues long. The V end lost 3 bases, the J end lost 6 bases, and 5 bases lay between the germline ends. Here the CDR3 reads CASSLGPEAFF. CDR3 DNA sequence: TGTGCCAGCAGTTTGGGGCCTGAAGCTTTCTTT.

The V gene is TRBV7-2, the J gene TRBJ2-1; D gene uncertain. The CDR3 covers 14 residues. Germline V gives CDR1 SGHTA, CDR2 FQGNSA. Between the trimmed V and J ends, which lost 3 bases and 0 bases, there was a span of 6 bases. Here the CDR3 reads CASSLPGSYNEQFF. The CDR3 DNA reads as TGTGCCAGCAGCTTGCCAGGCTCCTACAATGAGCAGTTCTTC. The full variable domain, rest sourced from reference TRBV7-2 and TRBJ2-1, is GAGVSQSPSNKVTEKGKDVELRCDPISGHTALYWYRQSLGQGLEFLIYFQGNSAPDKSGLPSDRFSAERTGGSVSTLTIQRTQQEDSAVYLCASSLPGSYNEQFFGPGTRLTVL.

This sequence joins TRBV9 and TRBJ2-3; D is uncertain. Germline V CDR1 and CDR2: SGDLS, YYNGEE. V lost 0 bases and J 8 bases, leaving 10 bases between the germline ends. The CDR3 is 13 residues long. The CDR3 here is CASSVAPSFTQYF. The CDR3 nucleotides read TGTGCCAGCAGCGTAGCCCCCAGCTTTACGCAGTATTTT.

The rearrangement uses TRBV12-3 or TRBV12-4 and TRBJ2-2, with D maybe TRBD1 (5 bases). The CDR3 sequence is 13 residues long. The V and J ends lost 9 bases and 2 bases respectively, with 10 bases between them. The CDR3 DNA sequence: TGTGCCAGAAGGGGTCCCAACACCGGGGAGCTGTTTTTT. Amino acid sequence: CARRGPNTGELFF.

The genes are TRBV12-3 or TRBV12-4 and TRBJ1-6; D remains ambiguous. This CDR3 comprises 13 residues. The V and J ends lost 5 bases and 9 bases respectively, with 11 bases between them. This CDR3 is CASSVSAGSPLHF. DNA of the CDR3: TGTGCCAGCAGTGTTTCTGCTGGTTCACCCCTCCACTTT.

CDR3 sequence reads: CASSLRTVFTDTQYF. CDR3 sequence (DNA): TGTGCCAGCAGCTTGAGGACAGTCTTCACAGATACGCAGTATTTT. The gene calls are TRBV5-4 and TRBJ2-3; possible D gene TRBD1, 6 bases. This CDR3 region has 15 residues. V lost 1 base, J lost 2 bases, and 11 bases lay in between. Germline CDR1 SGHNT, CDR2 YYREEE (reference sequence).

V is TRBV9 and J is TRBJ1-2; 11 positions agree with TRBD1. The J segment lost 5 bases and the V segment lost 4 bases, leaving 4 bases of the junction unmatched. CDR1 and CDR2 (germline): SGDLS, YYNGEE. The CDR3 length is 14 residues. The CDR3 reads CASSQGQGAYGYTF. The CDR3 bases are TGTGCCAGCAGCCAAGGACAGGGGGCTTATGGCTACACCTTC.

The chain has TRBV4-1 and TRBJ2-5, with D hard to call. Deletions cut 4 bases from V and 5 bases from J, with 14 bases between. The CDR3 runs to 14 residues. Germline lookup yields CDR1 MGHRA and CDR2 YSYEKL. The CDR3 loop reads CASSLPYGEETQYF. CDR3 bases: TGCGCCAGCAGCCTACCGTACGGCGAGGAGACCCAGTACTTC.

This rearrangement joins TRBV3-1 (or the pseudogene TRBV3-2) to TRBJ2-1, with 13 bases identical to TRBD2. The J segment lost 9 bases and the V segment lost 0 bases, leaving 8 bases of the junction unmatched. The CDR3 extends over 17 amino acids. Looked up from germline, CDR1 is LGHDT and CDR2 is YNNKEL (reference sequence). The CDR3 coding sequence is TGTGCCAGCAGCCAAGAAGTACTAGCGGGAGGGGGTGGTGAGCAGTTCTTC. Its protein product is CASSQEVLAGGGGEQFF.